The T cell receptor (beta chain) under discussion was sequenced for a study of T-cell memory formation after mild COVID-19. Study conclusions and caveats: Shrinking CD4+ clones were chiefly CM and EM; CD8+ ones were chiefly EMRA.

5'RACE primed from the constant segment yielded TCR alpha and TCR beta cDNA libraries bearing sample barcodes and UMIs. Each CDR3 protein gets one entry after TCRdb re-called the 5' RACE reads with MiXCR. The data hold 300,000 to 350,000 distinct CDR3 sequences, with 10% to 15% observed a single time. This clonotype was seen more than once but under ten times. The antigen remains unidentified. The CDR3 runs 15 residues. CDR1 is SGHVS and CDR2 is FNYEAQ in the germline V gene. The germline V and J ends were trimmed by 1 base and 3 bases, with 12 bases remaining between them. V usage is TRBV7-6 and J usage is TRBJ1-1; D is perhaps TRBD1 (5 bases). Material for sequencing was PBMCs or a T cell subset sorted from them (not recorded which). The receptor's source is a man younger than 35 who had mild COVID-19 (a few samples of this study predate the infection). Cell type and time point are not known. The CDR3 DNA reads TGTGCCAGCAGCTTAGACGCCTCGGGGGACACTGAAGCTTTCTTT. Translating it yields CASSLDASGDTEAFF.